These 15 T cell receptor beta chains were sequenced from one sample in a study of CD8+CD57+ T cells in acquired aplastic anemia. CDR3 and TCR beta VDJ profiling relied on a genomic DNA template. TCRdb analysed the reads with MiXCR anew, one entry per CDR3 protein. The sample lists around 200,000 distinct CDR3 sequences, less than 50% occurring once. The patients chosen for sequencing had shown expansion of CD8+CD57+ cells (detected by flow cytometry). The sample comprised sorted CD4+, CD8+, or CD8+CD57+ T cells (not recorded which) from PBMCs. The source of these receptors is a human donor with aplastic anemia.

V and J are TRBV29-1 and TRBJ2-7, with D uncertain. The V gene's germline CDR1 is SQVTM and CDR2 ANQGSEA. The CDR3 is made up of 11 amino acids. V was pared by 8 bases and J by 1 base, with 9 bases between. The CDR3 is CSLLGSYEQYF. As DNA, the CDR3 is TGCAGCCTTCTGGGGTCCTACGAGCAGTACTTC.

As regards this clonotype: This likely comes from a read error, as the CDR3 has no conserved phenylalanine or tryptophan at its end. DNA for the CDR3: TGTGCCAGGTCGGAGGAGAACTATGGCTACACCTTA. As protein: CARSEENYGYTL. V gene TRBV2 combines with J gene TRBJ1-2; D gene ambiguous. The CDR3 loop spans 12 amino acids. Per the germline V gene, CDR1 is SNHLY and CDR2 is FYNNEI. With 9 bases removed from V and 2 bases from J, the gap between germline ends came to 10 bases.

The chain carries TRBV2 and TRBJ1-1; D ambiguous. V shed 8 bases and J shed 0 bases, with 10 bases lying between them. The germline V gene has CDR1 SNHLY and CDR2 FYNNEI. The CDR3 is 13 residues long. In nucleotides, the CDR3 is TGTGCCAGCGGTCGTTTAGTGAACACTGAAGCTTTCTTT. Its translation: CASGRLVNTEAFF.

This clonotype was seen repeatedly, ten times or more. The chain carries TRBV11-1 and TRBJ2-1; D gene ambiguous. The V gene's germline CDR1 is SGHAT and CDR2 FQDESV (reference sequence). The CDR3 has 16 residues. Trimming took off 3 bases at V and 0 bases at J, with 12 bases between the two ends. CDR3 DNA: TGTGCCAGCAGCTTTTATCTTGGTAGCTCCTACAATGAGCAGTTCTTC. It is translated as CASSFYLGSSYNEQFF.

The gene calls are TRBV7-6 and TRBJ1-6; D not certain. The length of the CDR3 is 13 residues. V was trimmed by 4 bases and J by 9 bases, leaving 10 bases between them. Germline-derived CDR1 and CDR2 are SGHVS and FNYEAQ. The CDR3 DNA reads TGTGCCAGCAGCTCCGACGTTGCTTCACCCCTCCACTTT. It yields the protein CASSSDVASPLHF.

The chain has TRBV29-1 and TRBJ2-1, with a tentative D call TRBD1 (5 bases). The CDR3 spans 12 residues. CDR1 SQVTM and CDR2 ANQGSEA come from the germline V gene. V lost 3 bases and J 7 bases, leaving 10 bases between the germline ends. The chain's CDR3 is CSVDQGWNEQFF. The CDR3 DNA follows: TGCAGCGTTGACCAGGGATGGAATGAGCAGTTCTTC.

This clonotype was seen only once. The chain employs TRBV19 and TRBJ2-5; D might be TRBD2 (5 bases). V dropped 7 bases and J dropped 4 bases, with 19 bases sitting between them. Germline V lookup: CDR1 LNHDA, CDR2 SQIVND (reference sequence). This CDR3 region has 15 residues. The CDR3 loop reads CASTSALGEGETQYF. DNA of the CDR3: TGTGCCAGTACGTCGGCTCTGGGCGAGGGAGAGACCCAGTACTTC.

CDR3 DNA: TGTGCCAGTACTGGACAGGGGGCTTTTGTGGGGAATCAGCCCCAGCATTTT. It yields the protein CASTGQGAFVGNQPQHF. The chain links TRBV19 to TRBJ1-5, with 11 bases matching TRBD1. The CDR3 is made up of 17 amino acids. With V trimmed by 7 bases and J by 4 bases, 12 bases remained unmatched. Germline-derived CDR1 and CDR2 are LNHDA and SQIVND (reference sequence).

The chain links TRBV19 to TRBJ2-1, with TRBD2 identical over 8 bases. Trimming removed 3 bases from V and 16 bases from J; junction bases left unmatched: 8. The CDR3 spans 12 residues. Germline V gene data show CDR1 as LNHDA and CDR2 as SQIVND (reference sequence). The CDR3 sequence is CASSITGGAQFF. The CDR3 region has the DNA TGTGCCAGTAGTATCACCGGGGGGGCACAATTCTTC.

The DNA for the CDR3 is TGTGCCACCAGCGGTAGAGGGGCCGGAGAGACCCAGTACTTC. Translation gives CATSGRGAGETQYF. This rearrangement joins TRBV15 to TRBJ2-5; D could derive from TRBD1 or TRBD2 (5 bases each). The CDR3 length is 14 residues. V was trimmed by 5 bases and J by 4 bases, leaving 14 bases between them. Germline loops: CDR1 LNHNV, CDR2 YYDKDF (reference sequence).

Points on this clonotype: A read error may explain this, as a much larger clone is one base away. The genes are TRBV12-3 or TRBV12-4 and TRBJ2-1; D is unresolved. V shed 0 bases and J shed 8 bases, with 11 bases lying between them. The CDR3 is 14 residues long. DNA for the CDR3: TGTGCCAGCAGTTTAGCGCTGGCCGTCGATGAGCAGTTCTTC. Protein: CASSLALAVDEQFF.

Ten or more counts support this clonotype. This chain links TRBV12-3 or TRBV12-4 with TRBJ1-5; unclear D gene. V lost 3 bases to trimming and J lost 0 bases, with 12 bases between them. The CDR3 sequence is 16 residues long. The CDR3 here is CASSFGGQNSNQPQHF. In DNA, the CDR3 is TGTGCCAGCAGTTTTGGTGGGCAGAATAGCAATCAGCCCCAGCATTTT.

The CDR3 bases are TGCGCCAGCAGCTCGCAGGCAACAACTAATGAAAAACTGTTTTTT. This sequence encodes CASSSQATTNEKLFF. V is TRBV5-1 and J is TRBJ1-4; no clear D gene. CDR3 size: 15 residues. V was pared by 3 bases and J by 0 bases, with 9 bases between. Germline-derived CDR1 and CDR2 are SGHRS and YFSETQ.

At least ten counts were recorded for this clonotype. This chain connects TRBV19 to TRBJ2-3; the match to TRBD2 covers 10 bases. The CDR3 contains 14 residues. The germline V gene has CDR1 LNHDA and CDR2 SQIVND (reference sequence). With 5 bases clipped from V and 4 bases from J, the junction kept 3 bases outside the gene matches. CDR3 amino acids: CASSQAGGPDTQYF. CDR3 in DNA: TGTGCCAGTAGTCAAGCGGGGGGGCCAGATACGCAGTATTTT.

This clonotype has only a few counts. The chain uses TRBV6-1 and TRBJ2-7; 13 bases match TRBD2. V lost 1 base to trimming and J lost 6 bases; unmatched junction nucleotides: 3. CDR3 length equals 15 residues. Per the germline V gene, CDR1 is MNHNS and CDR2 is SASEGT. The CDR3 here is CASSEGTSGSVEQYF. The CDR3 nucleotides are TGTGCCAGCAGTGAAGGGACTAGCGGGAGTGTCGAGCAGTACTTC.